Listed below are T cell receptor beta chains from one sample, sequenced in a study of T cell changes during pregnancy in multiple sclerosis. The method was immunoSEQ multiplex PCR; TCRdb's version includes in-frame clones alone and lacks a portion of them. The table includes tens of thousands of clones, roughly 80% detected once. The source was CD8+ T cells from peripheral blood mononuclear cells, collected in the first trimester of pregnancy. These receptor sequences come from a female donor in good health, enrolled as a control in a pregnancy study. Both conserved end residues are part of each CDR3. A D gene is named only where the DNA matches it firmly. Part of the rows lack a size; the others show once, few, many or a class for expanded clones.

v_gene	abundance	d_gene	j_gene	CDR3aa	CDR3nt
TRBV25-1	-	-	TRBJ2-1	CASSRAFSYNEQFF	TGTGCCAGCAGCAGAGCGTTCTCCTACAATGAGCAGTTCTTC
TRBV19	-	-	TRBJ1-1	CASSISGSLNTEAFF	TGTGCCAGTAGTATATCAGGGTCGCTGAACACTGAAGCTTTCTTT
TRBV13	-	TRBD1	TRBJ1-2	CASSLGLGPGRGDYGYTF	TGTGCCAGCAGCTTAGGCCTGGGCCCAGGCAGGGGGGACTATGGCTACACCTTC
TRBV30	-	-	TRBJ1-2	CAWTLTGIVYGYTF	TGTGCCTGGACCCTTACAGGGATTGTCTATGGCTACACCTTC
TRBV6-4	-	TRBD2	TRBJ2-3	CASSETGTSGTDTQYF	TGTGCCAGCAGTGAAACCGGGACTAGCGGCACAGATACGCAGTATTTT
TRBV5-1	-	-	TRBJ1-2	CASSSRGIYYGYTF	TGCGCCAGCAGCTCTAGGGGAATCTACTATGGCTACACCTTC
TRBV2	-	-	TRBJ2-7	CASVGGSYEQYF	TGTGCCAGCGTAGGAGGCTCCTACGAGCAGTACTTC
TRBV11-2	-	TRBD2	TRBJ2-1	CASSPLAGDYNEQFF	TGTGCCAGCAGCCCTCTAGCGGGAGACTACAATGAGCAGTTCTTC
TRBV7-9	-	-	TRBJ1-5	CASSSRGAANQPQHF	TGTGCCAGCAGCTCCCGCGGGGCGGCTAATCAGCCCCAGCATTTT
TRBV7-7	-	-	TRBJ2-2	CASSPHAGELFF	TGTGCTAGCAGCCCCCATGCCGGGGAGCTGTTTTTT
TRBV7-9	-	-	TRBJ2-7	CASSSTSGKYAYEQYF	TGTGCCAGCAGCTCAACTTCGGGGAAGTATGCCTACGAGCAGTACTTC
TRBV6-5	-	-	TRBJ1-1	CASKVEQWAEAFF	TGTGCCAGCAAGGTGGAACAGTGGGCTGAAGCTTTCTTT
TRBV29-1	-	-	TRBJ2-5	CSLRKGLGVETQYF	TGCAGCTTACGGAAAGGGTTAGGGGTAGAGACCCAGTACTTC
TRBV6-4	-	TRBD2	TRBJ2-3	CASSASGAAGNTQYF	TGTGCCAGCAGTGCCAGCGGGGCCGCCGGGAATACGCAGTATTTT
TRBV6-4	-	TRBD2	TRBJ2-1	CASSGTSGSNEQFF	TGTGCCAGCAGTGGGACTAGCGGGAGCAATGAGCAGTTCTTC
TRBV5-4	-	-	TRBJ1-1	CASSLGGGTDTEAFF	TGTGCCAGCAGCTTGGGTGGGGGCACCGACACTGAAGCTTTCTTT
TRBV5-1	-	TRBD2	TRBJ2-2	CASSRGGDGTGELFF	TGCGCCAGCAGCCGTGGGGGGGACGGAACCGGGGAGCTGTTTTTT
TRBV28	-	TRBD1	TRBJ1-5	CASSRQGGRQPQHF	TGTGCCAGCAGCCGACAAGGGGGCAGGCAGCCCCAGCATTTT
TRBV19	once	TRBD2	TRBJ2-1	CASSRREALYNEQFF	TGTGCCAGTAGTCGCCGGGAGGCCCTTTACAATGAGCAGTTCTTC
TRBV18	-	TRBD1	TRBJ2-7	CASSPWTGYPYEQYF	TGTGCCAGCTCACCCTGGACAGGGTACCCCTACGAGCAGTACTTC
TRBV7-2	-	TRBD2	TRBJ2-1	CASSLVLAGGNEQFF	TGTGCCAGCAGCTTAGTACTAGCGGGGGGCAATGAGCAGTTCTTC
TRBV7-3	-	TRBD2	TRBJ2-1	CASRQTSGVGLHEQFF	TGTGCCAGCAGGCAGACTAGCGGGGTGGGGTTGCATGAGCAGTTCTTC
TRBV5-5	-	TRBD1	TRBJ1-2	CASSGRDRGQWGYTF	TGTGCCAGCAGCGGCCGGGACAGGGGGCAGTGGGGCTACACCTTC
TRBV6-6	-	-	TRBJ2-5	CASRTEGVRETQYF	TGTGCCAGCAGAACCGAGGGTGTTAGGGAGACCCAGTACTTC
TRBV27	-	-	TRBJ1-2	CASSLSARGGYTF	TGTGCCAGCAGTTTATCCGCTAGGGGGGGCTACACCTTC
TRBV19	-	-	TRBJ2-6	CAISTGANVLTF	TGTGCCATCTCTACCGGGGCCAACGTCCTGACTTTC
TRBV19	-	-	TRBJ1-3	CASGLWNTIYF	TGTGCCAGCGGACTATGGAACACCATATATTTT
TRBV5-6	-	TRBD1	TRBJ1-5	CASSLRQGRGTGQPQHF	TGTGCCAGCAGCTTGCGACAGGGGAGGGGTACGGGGCAGCCCCAGCATTTT
TRBV9	-	-	TRBJ1-3	CASSVEGTPGISGNTIYF	TGTGCCAGCAGCGTAGAAGGGACACCTGGGATCTCTGGAAACACCATATATTTT
TRBV21-1	-	-	TRBJ2-1	CASSKEGGGTGADNEQFF	TGTGCCAGCAGCAAAGAAGGAGGCGGGACAGGAGCCGACAATGAGCAGTTCTTC
TRBV5-8	-	TRBD1	TRBJ1-5	CASRDRGQGQPQHF	TGTGCCAGCAGGGACAGGGGGCAAGGACAGCCCCAGCATTTT
TRBV5-1	many	TRBD2	TRBJ2-7	CASSLGAGGLYEQYF	TGCGCCAGCAGCTTGGGGGCGGGGGGCCTCTACGAGCAGTACTTC
TRBV13	many	TRBD1	TRBJ1-4	CASRKRTGREKLFF	TGTGCCAGCAGAAAGAGGACAGGGCGGGAAAAACTGTTTTTT
TRBV2	medium-sized	TRBD1	TRBJ1-1	CASSYLGAGGRNTEAFF	TGTGCCAGCTCCTACCTCGGGGCAGGGGGGAGGAACACTGAAGCTTTCTTT
TRBV6-4	-	TRBD2	TRBJ2-2	CASSDGRRGAPGELFF	TGTGCCAGCAGTGACGGGCGGCGGGGGGCCCCCGGGGAGCTGTTTTTT
TRBV19	-	-	TRBJ2-1	CASSPQEGIAVF	TGTGCCAGTAGTCCCCAAGAGGGGATAGCGGTCTTC
TRBV7-5	-	-	TRBJ1-1	CARSLANRGHPYTEAFF	TGTGCCAGAAGCTTAGCTAACAGGGGGCATCCGTACACTGAAGCTTTCTTT
TRBV4-2	-	TRBD2	TRBJ2-3	CASSQDLAGGTDTQYF	TGTGCCAGCAGCCAAGATCTAGCGGGGGGCACAGATACGCAGTATTTT
TRBV2	-	TRBD2	TRBJ2-2	CASSDYSGRALGELFF	TGTGCCAGCAGTGATTATAGCGGGAGGGCCCTCGGGGAGCTGTTTTTT
TRBV10-3	-	TRBD2	TRBJ2-5	CAISVGRGIVETQYF	TGTGCCATCAGTGTTGGGCGGGGGATTGTGGAGACCCAGTACTTC
TRBV7-8	-	-	TRBJ2-1	CASSLNRESYNEQFF	TGTGCCAGCAGCTTAAACCGGGAGTCCTACAATGAGCAGTTCTTC
TRBV27	-	-	TRBJ2-3	CASSPRDRMTDTQYF	TGTGCCAGCAGTCCTCGAGACAGGATGACAGATACGCAGTATTTT
TRBV10-3	-	TRBD2	TRBJ2-3	CAISDSPGSSGSTDTQYF	TGTGCCATCAGTGATTCCCCCGGCTCTAGCGGTAGCACAGATACGCAGTATTTT
TRBV9	-	TRBD2	TRBJ2-1	CASSVALAGINNEQFF	TGTGCCAGCAGCGTAGCGCTAGCGGGGATCAACAATGAGCAGTTCTTC
TRBV21-1	-	-	TRBJ1-6	CASSKGSRDRGYNSPLHF	TGTGCCAGCAGCAAGGGCTCTCGGGACAGGGGATATAATTCACCCCTCCACTTT
TRBV6-1	-	TRBD1	TRBJ2-3	CASSAPPGQGEDTQYF	TGTGCCAGCAGTGCACCCCCGGGACAGGGGGAAGATACGCAGTATTTT
TRBV7-9	-	TRBD1	TRBJ2-5	CASLPTGKETQYF	TGTGCCAGCCTTCCGACAGGGAAAGAGACCCAGTACTTC
TRBV7-8	-	-	TRBJ2-7	CASSLSPLGSYEQYF	TGTGCCAGCAGCTTATCACCCCTCGGTAGCTACGAGCAGTACTTC
TRBV7-3	-	-	TRBJ2-3	CASSPRPLGGRDTQYF	TGTGCCAGCAGTCCGAGACCCTTGGGGGGGCGGGATACGCAGTATTTT
TRBV21-1	-	-	TRBJ1-4	CASSKVGQSKGNEKLFF	TGTGCCAGCAGCAAAGTCGGACAGTCGAAGGGTAATGAAAAACTGTTTTTT
TRBV28	-	TRBD1	TRBJ1-1	CASSFRQGMGTEAFF	TGTGCCAGCAGTTTCCGACAGGGTATGGGAACTGAAGCTTTCTTT
TRBV7-2	once	-	TRBJ1-1	CASSLLPGRGTEAFF	TGTGCCAGCAGCTTATTGCCGGGGAGGGGCACTGAAGCTTTCTTT
TRBV4-1	-	-	TRBJ2-1	CASSQDRELASNEQFF	TGCGCCAGCAGCCAAGATCGGGAACTAGCATCCAATGAGCAGTTCTTC
TRBV5-5	-	TRBD1	TRBJ1-1	CASSDTGGGGEAFF	TGTGCCAGCAGTGATACAGGGGGCGGGGGTGAAGCTTTCTTT
TRBV11-1	-	-	TRBJ2-5	CASSLSDRGGETQYF	TGTGCCAGCAGCTTAAGTGATAGGGGTGGAGAGACCCAGTACTTC